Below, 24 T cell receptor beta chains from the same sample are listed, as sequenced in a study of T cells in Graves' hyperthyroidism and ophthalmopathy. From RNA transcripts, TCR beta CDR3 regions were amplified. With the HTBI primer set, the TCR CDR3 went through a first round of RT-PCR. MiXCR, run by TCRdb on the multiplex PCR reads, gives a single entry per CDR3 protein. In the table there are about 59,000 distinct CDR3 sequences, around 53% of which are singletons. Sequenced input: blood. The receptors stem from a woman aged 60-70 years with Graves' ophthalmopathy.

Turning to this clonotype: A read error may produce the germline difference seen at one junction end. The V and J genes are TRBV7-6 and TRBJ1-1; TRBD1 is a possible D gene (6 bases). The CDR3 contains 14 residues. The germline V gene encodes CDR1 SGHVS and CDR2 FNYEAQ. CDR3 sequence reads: CASGTRGGWTEACF. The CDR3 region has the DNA TGTGCCAGCGGGACAAGGGGGGGGTGGACTGAAGCTTGCTTT.

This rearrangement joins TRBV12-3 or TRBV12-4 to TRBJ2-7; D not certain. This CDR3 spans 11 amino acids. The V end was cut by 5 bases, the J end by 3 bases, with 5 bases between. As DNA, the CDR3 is TGTGCCAGCAGTAGGGACTACGAGCAGTACTTC. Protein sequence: CASSRDYEQYF.

The DNA for the CDR3 is TGTGCCACCAGCCAGGGGTTGACAGACTACAATGAGCAGTTCTTC. Residues: CATSQGLTDYNEQFF. This chain connects TRBV15 to TRBJ2-1, with a weak D call TRBD1 (6 bases). V shed 5 bases and J shed 3 bases, with 14 bases lying between them. Germline-derived CDR1 and CDR2 are LNHNV and YYDKDF (reference sequence). The CDR3 spans 15 residues.

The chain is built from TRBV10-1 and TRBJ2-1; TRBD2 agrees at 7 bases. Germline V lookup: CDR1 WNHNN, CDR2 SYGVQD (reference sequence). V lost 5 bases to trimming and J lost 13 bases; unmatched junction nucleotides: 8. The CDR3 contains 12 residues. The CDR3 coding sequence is TGCGCCAGCAGTCGGACTAGGCTGGCCCAGTTCTTC. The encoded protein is CASSRTRLAQFF.

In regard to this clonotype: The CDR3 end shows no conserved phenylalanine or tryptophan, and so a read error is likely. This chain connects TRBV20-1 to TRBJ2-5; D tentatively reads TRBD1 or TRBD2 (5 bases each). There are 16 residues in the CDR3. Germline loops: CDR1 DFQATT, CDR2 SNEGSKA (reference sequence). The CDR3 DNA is TGCAACGCCTACCGGGACGTAGATTCCAGGGAAGAGACCCAGTACCTC. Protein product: CNAYRDVDSREETQYL.

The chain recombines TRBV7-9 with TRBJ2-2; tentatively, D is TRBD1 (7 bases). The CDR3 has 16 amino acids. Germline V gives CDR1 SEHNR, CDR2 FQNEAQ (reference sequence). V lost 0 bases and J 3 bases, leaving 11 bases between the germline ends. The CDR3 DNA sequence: TGTGCCAGCAGCTTAGCAGGCGGGACAGACACCGGGGAGCTGTTTTTT. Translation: CASSLAGGTDTGELFF.

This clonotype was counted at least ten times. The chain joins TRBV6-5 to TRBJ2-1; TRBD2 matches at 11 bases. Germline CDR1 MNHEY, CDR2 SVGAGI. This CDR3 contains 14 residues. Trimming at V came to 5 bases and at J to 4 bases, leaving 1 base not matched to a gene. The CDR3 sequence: CASSPSGGYNEQFF. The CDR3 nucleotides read TGTGCCAGCAGTCCTAGCGGGGGGTACAATGAGCAGTTCTTC.

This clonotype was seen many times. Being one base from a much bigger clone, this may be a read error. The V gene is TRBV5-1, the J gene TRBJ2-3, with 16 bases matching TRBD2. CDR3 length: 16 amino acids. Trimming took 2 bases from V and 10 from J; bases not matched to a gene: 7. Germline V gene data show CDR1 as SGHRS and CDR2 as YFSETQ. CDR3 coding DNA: TGCGCCAGCAGCTTAACCGGGACTAGCGGGAGGGTATCGCAGTATTTT. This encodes CASSLTGTSGRVSQYF.

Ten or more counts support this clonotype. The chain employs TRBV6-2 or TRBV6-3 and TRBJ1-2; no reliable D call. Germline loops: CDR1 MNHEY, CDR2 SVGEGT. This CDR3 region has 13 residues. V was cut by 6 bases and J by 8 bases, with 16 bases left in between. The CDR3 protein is CASSTDERTGYTF. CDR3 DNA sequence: TGTGCCAGCAGCACCGACGAGAGGACCGGCTACACCTTC.

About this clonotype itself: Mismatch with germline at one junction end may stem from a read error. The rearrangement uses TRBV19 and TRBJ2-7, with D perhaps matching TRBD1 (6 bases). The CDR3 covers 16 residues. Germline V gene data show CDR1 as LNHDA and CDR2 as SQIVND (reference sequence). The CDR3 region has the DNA TGTGACAGTAGTATAGATGCTGGGGGCCCGGGATACGAGCAGTACTTC. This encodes CDSSIDAGGPGYEQYF.

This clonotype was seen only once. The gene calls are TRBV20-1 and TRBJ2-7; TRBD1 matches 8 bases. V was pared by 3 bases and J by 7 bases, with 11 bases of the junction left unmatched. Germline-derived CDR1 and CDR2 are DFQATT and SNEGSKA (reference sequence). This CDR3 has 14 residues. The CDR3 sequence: CSASPMDRVEEQYF. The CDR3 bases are TGCAGTGCTAGCCCCATGGACAGGGTGGAGGAGCAGTACTTC.

The CDR3 coding sequence is TGCGCCAGCAGTGAGTCGGAAGAGGCGGGGGTCGATGATACGCAGTATTTT. It codes for CASSESEEAGVDDTQYF. V usage is TRBV10-1 and J usage is TRBJ2-3; 7 bases agree with TRBD2. Germline CDR1 reads WNHNN; CDR2 reads SYGVQD (reference sequence). The CDR3 has 17 residues. V shed 0 bases, J shed 6 bases, and the junction held 12 bases outside the gene matches.

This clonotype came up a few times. Written as DNA, the CDR3 is TGCAGTACACAGGGGGCAGCTAACTATGGCTACACCTTC. Protein sequence: CSTQGAANYGYTF. The V gene is TRBV20-1, the J gene TRBJ1-2; 9 bases are a match to TRBD1. The CDR3 has 13 amino acids. Germline lookup yields CDR1 DFQATT and CDR2 SNEGSKA (reference sequence). The J segment lost 0 bases and the V segment lost 8 bases, leaving 4 bases of the junction unmatched.

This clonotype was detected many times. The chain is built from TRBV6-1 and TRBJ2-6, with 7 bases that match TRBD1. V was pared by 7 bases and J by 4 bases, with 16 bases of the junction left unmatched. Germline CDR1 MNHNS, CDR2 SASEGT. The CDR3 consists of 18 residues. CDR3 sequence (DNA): TGTGCCAGCACCGGACCAGATGACAGGGACGAAGGGGCCAACGTCCTGACTTTC. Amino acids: CASTGPDDRDEGANVLTF.

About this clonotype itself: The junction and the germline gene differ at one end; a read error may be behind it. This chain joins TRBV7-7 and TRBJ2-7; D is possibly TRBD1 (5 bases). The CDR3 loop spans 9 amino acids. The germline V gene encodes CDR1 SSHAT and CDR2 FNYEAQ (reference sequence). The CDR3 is CASSSGAGF. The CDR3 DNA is TGTGCCAGCAGCTCCGGCGCAGGGTTC.

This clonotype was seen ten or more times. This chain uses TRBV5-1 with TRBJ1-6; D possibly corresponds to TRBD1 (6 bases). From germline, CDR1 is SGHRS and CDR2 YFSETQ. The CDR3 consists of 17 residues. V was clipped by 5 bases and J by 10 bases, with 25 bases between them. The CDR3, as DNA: TGCGCCAGCAGTTTCGGGTGTGGGGGGCCAGAGGGGTCACCCCTCCACTTT. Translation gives CASSFGCGGPEGSPLHF. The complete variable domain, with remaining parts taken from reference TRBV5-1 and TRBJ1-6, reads KAGVTQTPRYLIKTRGQQVTLSCSPISGHRSVSWYQQTPGQGLQFLFEYFSETQRNKGNFPGRFSGRQFSNSRSEMNVSTLELGDSALYLCASSFGCGGPEGSPLHFGNGTRLTVT.

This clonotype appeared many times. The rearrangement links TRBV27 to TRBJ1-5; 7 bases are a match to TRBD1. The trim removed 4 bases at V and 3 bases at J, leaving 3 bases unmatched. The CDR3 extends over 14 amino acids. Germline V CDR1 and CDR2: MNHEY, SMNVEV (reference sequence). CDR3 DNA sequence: TGTGCCAGCAGTTCGACAGGGCCCAATCAGCCCCAGCATTTT. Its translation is CASSSTGPNQPQHF.

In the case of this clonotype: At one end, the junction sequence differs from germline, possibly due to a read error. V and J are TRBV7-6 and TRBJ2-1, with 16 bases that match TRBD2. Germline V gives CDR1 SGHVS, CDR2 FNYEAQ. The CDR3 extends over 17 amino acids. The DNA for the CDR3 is TGTGCCAGCAGCCTCGGGACTAGCGGGGGGGGCTACAATGGGCAGTTCTTC. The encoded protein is CASSLGTSGGGYNGQFF.

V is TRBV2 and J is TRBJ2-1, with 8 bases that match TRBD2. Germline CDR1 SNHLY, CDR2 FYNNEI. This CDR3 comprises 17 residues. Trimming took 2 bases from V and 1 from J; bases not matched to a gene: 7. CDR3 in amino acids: CASSEHSSGGSYNEQFF. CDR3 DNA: TGTGCCAGCAGTGAACACTCCAGCGGGGGATCCTACAATGAGCAGTTCTTC.

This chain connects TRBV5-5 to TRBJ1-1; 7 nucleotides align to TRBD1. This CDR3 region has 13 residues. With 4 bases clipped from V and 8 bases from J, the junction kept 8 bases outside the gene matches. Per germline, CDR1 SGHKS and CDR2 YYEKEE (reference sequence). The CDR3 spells CASSKGQTGEAFF. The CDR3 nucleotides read TGTGCCAGCAGCAAGGGACAGACAGGCGAAGCTTTCTTT.

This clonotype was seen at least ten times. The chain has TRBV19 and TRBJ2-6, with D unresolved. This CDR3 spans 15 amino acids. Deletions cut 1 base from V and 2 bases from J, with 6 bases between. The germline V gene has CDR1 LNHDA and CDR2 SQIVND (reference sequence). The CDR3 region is CASSIGWAGANVLTF. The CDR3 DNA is TGTGCCAGTAGTATAGGGTGGGCTGGGGCCAACGTCCTGACTTTC.

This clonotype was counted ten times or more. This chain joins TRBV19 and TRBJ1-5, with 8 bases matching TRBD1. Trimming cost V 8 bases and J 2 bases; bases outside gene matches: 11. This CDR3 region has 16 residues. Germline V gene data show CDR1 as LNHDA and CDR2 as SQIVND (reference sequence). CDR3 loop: CASSRDDRGGNQPQHF. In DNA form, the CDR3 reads TGTGCCAGTTCCCGCGACGACAGGGGAGGCAATCAGCCCCAGCATTTT.

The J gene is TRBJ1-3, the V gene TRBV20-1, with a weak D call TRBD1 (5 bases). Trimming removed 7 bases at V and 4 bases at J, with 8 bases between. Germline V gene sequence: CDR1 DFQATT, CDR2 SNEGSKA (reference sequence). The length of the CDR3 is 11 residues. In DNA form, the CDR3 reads TGCAGTGGAGGGGCGGGAAACACCATATATTTT. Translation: CSGGAGNTIYF.

DNA of the CDR3: TGCAGTGCTAGCCTTTCAGGGGCGGGACTAGCGAGGCAGTACTTC. Amino acids: CSASLSGAGLARQYF. V gene TRBV20-1 combines with J gene TRBJ2-7; 10 bases are shared with TRBD2. The CDR3 runs to 15 residues. Losses at the gene ends were 3 bases for V and 9 bases for J; bases not matched to a gene: 14. CDR1 is DFQATT and CDR2 is SNEGSKA in the germline V gene (reference sequence).